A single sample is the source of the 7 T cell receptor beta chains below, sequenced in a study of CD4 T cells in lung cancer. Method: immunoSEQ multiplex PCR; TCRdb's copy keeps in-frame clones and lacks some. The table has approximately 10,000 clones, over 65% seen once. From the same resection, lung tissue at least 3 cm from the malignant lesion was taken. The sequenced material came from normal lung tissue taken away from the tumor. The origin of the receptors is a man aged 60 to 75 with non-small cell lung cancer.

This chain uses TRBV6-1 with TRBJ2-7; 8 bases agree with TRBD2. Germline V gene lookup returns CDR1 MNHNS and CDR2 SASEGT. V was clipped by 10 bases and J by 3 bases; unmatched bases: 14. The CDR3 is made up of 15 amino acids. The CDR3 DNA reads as TGTGCCACCAAATTTCTTCCGGGAGGGAACTACGAGCAGTACGTC. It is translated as CATKFLPGGNYEQYV.

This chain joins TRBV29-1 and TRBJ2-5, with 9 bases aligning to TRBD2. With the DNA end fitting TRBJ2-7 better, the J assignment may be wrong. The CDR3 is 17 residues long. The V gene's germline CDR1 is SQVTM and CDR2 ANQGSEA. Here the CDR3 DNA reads TGCAGCGTTGAAGGGGTGGTAAGGGCTAGCGGGAAAGACGAGCAGTACTTC. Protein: CSVEGVVRASGKDEQYF.

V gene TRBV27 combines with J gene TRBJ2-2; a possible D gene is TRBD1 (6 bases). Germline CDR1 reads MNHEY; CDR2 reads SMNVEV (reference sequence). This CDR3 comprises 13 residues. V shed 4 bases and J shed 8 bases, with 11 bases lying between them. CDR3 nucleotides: TGTGCCAGCAGTTACAGGGAAGGAGGGGAGCTGTTTTTT. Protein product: CASSYREGGELFF.

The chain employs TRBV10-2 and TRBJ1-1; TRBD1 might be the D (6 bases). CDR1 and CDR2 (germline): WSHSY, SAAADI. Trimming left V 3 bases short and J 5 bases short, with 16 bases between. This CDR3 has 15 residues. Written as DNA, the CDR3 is TGCGCCAGCAGTGATAGTAACAGGGTAAGGACTGAAGCTTTCTTT. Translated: CASSDSNRVRTEAFF.

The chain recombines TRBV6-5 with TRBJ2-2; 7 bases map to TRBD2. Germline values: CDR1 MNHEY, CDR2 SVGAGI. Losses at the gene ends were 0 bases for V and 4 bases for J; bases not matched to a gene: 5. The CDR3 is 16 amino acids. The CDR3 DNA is TGTGCCAGCAGTTACTCCTGGGGGGGATCCACCGGGGAGCTGTTTTTT. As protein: CASSYSWGGSTGELFF.

The CDR3 spells CASSFRWGQNEKLFF. The CDR3 bases are TGTGCCAGCAGCTTTCGGTGGGGGCAAAATGAAAAACTGTTTTTT. The genes are TRBV7-9 and TRBJ1-4; perhaps TRBD1 as D (6 bases). Germline CDR1 and CDR2: SEHNR and FQNEAQ (reference sequence). CDR3 length: 15 residues. Deletions cut 3 bases from V and 5 bases from J, with 13 bases between.

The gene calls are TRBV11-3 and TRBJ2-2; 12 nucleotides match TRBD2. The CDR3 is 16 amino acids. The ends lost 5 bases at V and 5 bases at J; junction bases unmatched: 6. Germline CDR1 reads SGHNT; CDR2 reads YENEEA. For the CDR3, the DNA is TGTGCCAGCAGCCCTACTAGCGGGAGGAGTACCGGGGAGCTGTTTTTT. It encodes CASSPTSGRSTGELFF.